This T cell receptor (beta chain) was captured by sequencing in a study of control samples from healthy donors and cancer patients. V dropped 1 base and J dropped 2; count of bases not matched to a gene: 0. Germline-derived CDR1 and CDR2 are LNHNV and YYDKDF (reference sequence). The CDR3 contains 15 residues. Clones were read by immunoSEQ multiplex PCR, and TCRdb kept only the in-frame ones, dropping some. Among tens of thousands of clones listed, roughly 84% were seen once. Input material: blood. The J gene is TRBJ2-7, the V gene TRBV15; 12 positions agree with TRBD2. This TCR came from a woman in her 50s in good health. For the CDR3, the DNA is TGTGCCACCAGCAGAGCTAGCGGGGGGGCCTACGAGCAGTACTTC. Its protein product is CATSRASGGAYEQYF.